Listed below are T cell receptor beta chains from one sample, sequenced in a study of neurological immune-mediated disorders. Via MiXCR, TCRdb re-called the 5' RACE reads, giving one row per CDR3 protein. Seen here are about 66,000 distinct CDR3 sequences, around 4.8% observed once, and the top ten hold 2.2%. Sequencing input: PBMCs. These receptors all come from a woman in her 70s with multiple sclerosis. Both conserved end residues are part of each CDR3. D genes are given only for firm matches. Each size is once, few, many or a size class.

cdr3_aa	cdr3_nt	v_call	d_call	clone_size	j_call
CSAREVYRNTEAFF	TGCAGTGCTAGAGAAGTTTACCGGAACACTGAAGCTTTCTTT	TRBV20-1	.	many	TRBJ1-1
CASSQGQVDNEQFF	TGTGCCAGCAGCCAGGGACAGGTAGACAATGAGCAGTTCTTC	TRBV6-6	TRBD1	many	TRBJ2-1
CASSHSRLYQREWSDTQYF	TGCGCCAGCAGCCACTCCAGACTATACCAGCGGGAGTGGTCAGATACGCAGTATTTT	TRBV4-1	TRBD2	many	TRBJ2-3
CASSDRTGVNTGELFF	TGTGCCAGCAGCGACCGGACAGGGGTGAACACCGGGGAGCTGTTTTTT	TRBV7-6	TRBD1	many	TRBJ2-2
CASSQPGLAASNEQFF	TGCGCCAGCAGCCAGCCAGGACTAGCGGCTTCTAATGAGCAGTTCTTC	TRBV4-1	TRBD2	many	TRBJ2-1
CASSRQGQNTEAFF	TGCGCCAGCAGCAGACAGGGCCAGAACACTGAAGCTTTCTTT	TRBV5-1	TRBD1	few	TRBJ1-1
CASSPGVDYNTGELFF	TGCGCCAGCAGCCCGGGGGTGGATTACAACACCGGGGAGCTGTTTTTT	TRBV5-1	.	many	TRBJ2-2
CASSLPTGNTEAFF	TGTGCCAGCAGCCTACCGACAGGGAACACTGAAGCTTTCTTT	TRBV3-1	.	few	TRBJ1-1
CASSLTTNTEAFF	TGCGCCAGCAGCTTGACAACGAACACTGAAGCTTTCTTT	TRBV5-1	.	many	TRBJ1-1
CASSSGGNIQYF	TGTGCCAGCAGCTCAGGGGGAAACATTCAGTACTTC	TRBV7-8	TRBD1	many	TRBJ2-4
CASSQDTSGRPSYNEQFF	TGCGCCAGCAGCCAAGATACGAGCGGGAGGCCCTCCTACAATGAGCAGTTCTTC	TRBV4-3	TRBD2	many	TRBJ2-1
CASSWVTGQTYEQYF	TGCGCCAGCAGCTGGGTAACAGGCCAGACCTACGAGCAGTACTTC	TRBV5-1	.	many	TRBJ2-7
CSARSGRESYEQYF	TGCAGTGCTAGATCGGGCCGGGAGTCCTACGAGCAGTACTTC	TRBV20-1	.	many	TRBJ2-7